The T cell receptor (beta chain) described here comes from a study of PD-L1 blockade in urothelial cancer. Across the study: In the patient group, about 85% of the roughly 29 were males with bladder-origin urothelial cancer.

The repertoire was sequenced with immunoSEQ multiplex PCR; TCRdb's copy has only in-frame clones and lacks some. The sample yields roughly 62,000 clones, around 80% seen once. CDR1 GTSNPN and CDR2 SVGIG come from the germline V gene (reference sequence). CDR3 size: 14 residues. Unmatched junction bases numbered 5, after V lost 2 bases and J lost 7 bases. This receptor was identified in a man between 65 and 85 years old with urothelial cancer. This chain joins TRBV30 and TRBJ2-5, with 12 nucleotides matching TRBD2. The sequencing here drew on PBMCs, taken around atezolizumab (anti-PD-L1) treatment. The CDR3 DNA is TGTGCCTGGAGTACGACTAGCGGGAGTTCGACCCAGTACTTC. It specifies CAWSTTSGSSTQYF.